Below are 18 T cell receptor beta chains sequenced from a single sample in a study of cytomegalovirus exposure and HLA in healthy donors. Both 60 Vbeta primers and 13 Jbeta primers went into the PCR. Repertoires were generated with immunoSEQ multiplex PCR, while TCRdb's copy carries only in-frame clones and drops some. Here the sample spans 65,000 to 90,000 clones, roughly 82% being singletons. Sequenced sample: PBMCs. These receptors were obtained from an older man in good health and CMV-seronegative.

The chain employs TRBV19 and TRBJ2-7, with 7 bases that match TRBD1. CDR3 length equals 18 residues. Looked up from germline, CDR1 is LNHDA and CDR2 is SQIVND (reference sequence). With V trimmed by 0 bases and J by 2 bases, 13 bases remained unmatched. The CDR3 DNA reads as TGTGCCAGTAGTATAGATCAGTCGACGGGGACAGTCCCCTACGAGCAGTACTTC. Encoded protein: CASSIDQSTGTVPYEQYF.

The V call is TRBV30, the J call TRBJ1-6; tentative D call: TRBD1 (6 bases). Trimming took 1 base from V and 3 from J, leaving 10 bases between them. CDR1 and CDR2 (germline): GTSNPN, SVGIG (reference sequence). This CDR3 has 15 amino acids. The CDR3 DNA reads as TGTGCCTGGAGTGGAGGGGGGGTCTATAATTCACCCCTCCACTTT. Its protein is CAWSGGGVYNSPLHF.

This sequence joins TRBV7-2 and TRBJ2-5; possible D gene TRBD1, 5 bases. Per the germline V gene, CDR1 is SGHTA and CDR2 is FQGNSA. With 1 base removed from V and 4 bases from J, the gap between germline ends came to 10 bases. The CDR3 loop spans 14 amino acids. This chain's CDR3 is CASSLGQGIETQYF. The CDR3 bases are TGTGCCAGCAGCTTAGGGCAGGGTATAGAGACCCAGTACTTC.

The genes are TRBV7-9 and TRBJ1-5, with D possibly TRBD1 on 6 matching bases. CDR1 is SEHNR, CDR2 FQNEAQ, per germline (reference sequence). V was clipped by 8 bases and J by 0 bases, with 11 bases between them. CDR3 length: 14 residues. This chain's CDR3 is CASGGRGSNQPQHF. Here the CDR3 DNA reads TGTGCCAGCGGGGGCCGAGGTAGCAATCAGCCCCAGCATTTT.

The V and J genes are TRBV7-9 and TRBJ2-1, with 10 nucleotides matching TRBD1. Germline CDR1 is SEHNR and CDR2 is FQNEAQ (reference sequence). V gave up 5 bases and J gave up 10 bases; unmatched junction bases: 8. CDR3 size: 14 residues. CDR3 in amino acids: CASSPGTGVMEQFF. CDR3 bases: TGTGCCAGCAGCCCCGGGACAGGGGTAATGGAGCAGTTCTTC.

V usage is TRBV6-6 and J usage is TRBJ2-7, with TRBD1 as a possible D gene (6 bases). Germline lookup yields CDR1 MNHNY and CDR2 SVGAGI (reference sequence). Deletions cut 5 bases from V and 1 base from J, with 6 bases between. This CDR3 is 12 amino acids long. CDR3: CASSGTSYEQYF. DNA of the CDR3: TGTGCCAGCAGTGGGACATCCTACGAGCAGTACTTC.

The chain recombines TRBV6-1 with TRBJ2-1; 7 nucleotides align to TRBD2. The CDR3 loop spans 15 amino acids. J was trimmed by 8 bases and V by 1 base; bases with no gene match: 8. Germline V lookup: CDR1 MNHNS, CDR2 SASEGT. The CDR3 DNA sequence: TGTGCCAGCAGTGAAGGGGGGGGGTCAATGGATGAGCAGTTCTTC. This gives the protein CASSEGGGSMDEQFF.

The rearrangement uses TRBV6-4 and TRBJ1-6, with TRBD1 as a possible D gene (5 bases). The germline V gene has CDR1 MRHNA and CDR2 SNTAGT. The V end lost 6 bases, the J end lost 0 bases, and 9 bases lay between the germline ends. The CDR3 spans 15 residues. CDR3 loop: CASRRQSSYNSPLHF. The CDR3 DNA is TGTGCCAGCAGACGACAGAGCTCCTATAATTCACCCCTCCACTTT.

V gene TRBV19 combines with J gene TRBJ1-6; D is possibly TRBD1 (6 bases). The V gene's germline CDR1 is LNHDA and CDR2 SQIVND (reference sequence). The CDR3 runs 15 residues. Trimming took 9 bases from V and 9 from J, leaving 21 bases between them. CDR3 loop: CASQQRGAMGSPLHF. CDR3 nucleotide sequence: TGTGCCAGCCAACAACGGGGGGCTATGGGTTCACCCCTCCACTTT.

This clone was counted once. The J gene is TRBJ2-5, the V gene TRBV25-1; 8 bases align to TRBD1. The better agreement between TRBJ2-7 and the DNA end casts doubt on the J call. CDR1 is MGHDK and CDR2 is SYGVNS in the germline V gene. There are 17 residues in the CDR3. CDR3 sequence reads: CASSETLNRGSRYEQYF. The CDR3 DNA reads as TGTGCCAGCAGTGAAACCCTTAACAGGGGGTCGCGCTACGAGCAGTACTTC.

V gene TRBV7-6 combines with J gene TRBJ2-7; no firm D call. Germline CDR1 SGHVS, CDR2 FNYEAQ. There are 13 residues in the CDR3. V gave up 0 bases and J gave up 6 bases, with 9 bases separating them. CDR3 sequence reads: CASSLAELREQYF. The CDR3 nucleotides are TGTGCCAGCAGCTTAGCTGAGCTCCGCGAGCAGTACTTC.

The chain recombines TRBV10-2 with TRBJ1-5; possible D gene TRBD1, 5 bases. The CDR3 runs to 14 residues. Germline CDR1 and CDR2: WSHSY and SAAADI. Between the trimmed V and J ends, which lost 7 bases and 0 bases, there was a span of 10 bases. CDR3 bases: TGCGCCAGCACCCAGGGATATAGCAATCAGCCCCAGCATTTT. Translating gives CASTQGYSNQPQHF.

The chain is built from TRBV15 and TRBJ2-7; possible D gene TRBD1, 6 bases. Germline CDR1 is LNHNV and CDR2 is YYDKDF (reference sequence). The CDR3 length is 14 residues. The ends were cut back, 4 bases at V and 2 bases at J, with 12 bases in the middle. The CDR3 loop is CATSMGANTYEQYF. CDR3 coding DNA: TGTGCCACCAGCATGGGGGCTAATACCTACGAGCAGTACTTC.

This chain connects TRBV5-1 to TRBJ1-2; D unclear. In germline, CDR1 is SGHRS, CDR2 YFSETQ. The CDR3 spans 12 residues. The germline V and J ends were trimmed by 6 bases and 5 bases, with 11 bases remaining between them. In DNA form, the CDR3 reads TGCGCCAGCAAAAAGGAGGCGTATGGCTACACCTTC. It encodes CASKKEAYGYTF.

The chain employs TRBV5-1 and TRBJ2-4, with TRBD2 as a possible D gene (5 bases). This CDR3 contains 13 residues. Trimming shortened V by 5 bases and J by 0 bases, and 6 bases separated the two germline ends. The V gene's germline CDR1 is SGHRS and CDR2 YFSETQ. The CDR3 region is CASREVAKNIQYF. The CDR3 region has the DNA TGCGCCAGCAGGGAGGTAGCCAAAAACATTCAGTACTTC.

V is TRBV5-1 and J is TRBJ2-3; D is perhaps TRBD2 (6 bases). Trimming removed 0 bases at V and 1 base at J, with 12 bases between. Germline V gives CDR1 SGHRS, CDR2 YFSETQ. The CDR3 has 16 residues. For the CDR3, the DNA is TGCGCCAGCAGCTTGGGGGACGGGGAGGGCACAGATACGCAGTATTTT. Translated, it gives CASSLGDGEGTDTQYF.

This chain links TRBV10-1 with TRBJ2-7, with D unresolved. The CDR3 is 15 amino acids. V was trimmed by 6 bases and J by 0 bases, leaving 15 bases between them. The germline gives CDR1 WNHNN, CDR2 SYGVQD (reference sequence). In DNA form, the CDR3 reads TGCGCCAGCAGCCCCGAGTGGCGGAGCTCCTACGAGCAGTACTTC. This gives the protein CASSPEWRSSYEQYF.

The rearrangement links TRBV11-2 to TRBJ2-3, with 9 positions matching TRBD2. J was trimmed by 3 bases and V by 4 bases; bases with no gene match: 8. The CDR3 sequence is 16 residues long. Germline CDR1 is SGHAT and CDR2 is FQNNGV. For the CDR3, the DNA is TGTGCCAGCAGCTCAACAGCCGGACTAGCGACAGATACGCAGTATTTT. This sequence encodes CASSSTAGLATDTQYF.